This T cell receptor beta chain was identified during a study of regulatory T cells in long-lasting Graves disease. The sample's time point: persistent/refractory GD, antithyroid drugs over 5 years with positive TRAb. Generation of the TCR library employed RNA extracted from PBMCs. Graves' disease diagnosis followed American Thyroid Association guidelines. Researchers made TCR beta libraries by using iRepertoire HTBI primers and running Arm-PCR on CDR3 regions. Each CDR3 protein gets one entry after TCRdb re-called the multiplex PCR reads with MiXCR. The sample carries roughly 400,000 distinct CDR3 sequences, around 20% recorded once. This clonotype was seen many times. V lost 5 bases, J lost 5 bases, and 11 bases stayed unmatched. The CDR3 has 15 amino acids. Germline values: CDR1 KGHSH, CDR2 LQKENI.

The chain uses TRBV18 and TRBJ1-2; 7 positions match TRBD1. Sequences were derived from peripheral blood mononuclear cells (PBMCs), sampled when the disease was refractory, from a patient treated with antithyroid drugs. This receptor was obtained from a female donor with Graves disease. The CDR3: CASSTYDRAEYGYTF. CDR3 DNA sequence: TGTGCCAGCTCAACCTACGACAGGGCCGAGTATGGCTACACCTTC.